These 9 T cell receptor beta chains share one sample of origin, sequenced in a study of beta chain features in type 1 diabetes. Sequencing targeted expressed TCRB transcripts, as all isolated RNA had been reverse transcribed. The data were produced by immunoSEQ multiplex PCR, yet TCRdb's version contains in-frame clones alone and is incomplete. Among 150,000 to 180,000 clones listed, about 7.3% were seen once. Sequencing used central memory CD4+ T cells from blood. These receptors were collected from a man aged 18 to 35 in good health.

This clone has only a few counts. CDR3 sequence (DNA): TGTGCCAGCAGCTTCCCTAGCTCTTCGAGCACAGATACGCAGTATTTT. This gives the protein CASSFPSSSSTDTQYF. The chain is built from TRBV11-2 and TRBJ2-3; tentative D call: TRBD2 (5 bases). The CDR3 is 16 residues long. V lost 3 bases and J lost 0, with 13 bases in between. Germline V gene lookup returns CDR1 SGHAT and CDR2 FQNNGV.

This clone was observed a few times. This rearrangement joins TRBV6-1 to TRBJ1-5, with no clear D. The V gene's germline CDR1 is MNHNS and CDR2 SASEGT. The CDR3 has 14 amino acids. As DNA, the CDR3 is TGTGGAGTTAGTACATCTAGTAGCAATCAGCCCCAGCATTTT. Encoded protein: CGVSTSSSNQPQHF.

The chain has TRBV6-5 and TRBJ1-5, with D hard to call. Trimming cost V 6 bases and J 0 bases, with 12 bases left between them. CDR3 size: 15 residues. Germline V gene data show CDR1 as MNHEY and CDR2 as SVGAGI. The CDR3 reads CASSPTVNSNQPQHF. CDR3 nucleotides: TGTGCCAGCAGCCCAACGGTAAATAGCAATCAGCCCCAGCATTTT.

This chain joins TRBV2 and TRBJ1-5, with 7 bases fitting TRBD1. There are 17 residues in the CDR3. The J segment lost 2 bases and the V segment lost 4 bases, leaving 11 bases of the junction unmatched. Germline values: CDR1 SNHLY, CDR2 FYNNEI. CDR3 coding DNA: TGTGCCAGCAGTGCATCTCAGGGGGTCGGTGGCAATCAGCCCCAGCATTTT. Encoded protein: CASSASQGVGGNQPQHF.

There are a few counts of this clone. The gene calls are TRBV5-4 and TRBJ1-1, with a weak D call TRBD1 (6 bases). The V gene lost 2 bases and the J gene lost 3 bases, with 14 bases spanning the gap. Per germline, CDR1 SGHNT and CDR2 YYREEE (reference sequence). The CDR3 has 15 residues. This chain's CDR3 is CASSLKQGLYTEAFF. Here the CDR3 DNA reads TGTGCCAGCAGCTTAAAACAGGGTCTCTACACTGAAGCTTTCTTT.

There are a few counts of this clone. The chain joins TRBV7-2 to TRBJ1-3; TRBD1 is a possible D gene (6 bases). With 5 bases removed from V and 4 bases from J, the gap between germline ends came to 12 bases. CDR3 length: 14 residues. Germline loops: CDR1 SGHTA, CDR2 FQGNSA. CDR3 sequence reads: CASSANTGGNTIYF. DNA for the CDR3: TGTGCCAGCAGCGCCAATACAGGGGGAAACACCATATATTTT.

This clone was counted at least ten times. This chain joins TRBV19 and TRBJ1-1; D is perhaps TRBD1 (5 bases). The CDR3 has 15 amino acids. Germline assignment: CDR1 LNHDA and CDR2 SQIVND (reference sequence). V gave up 3 bases and J gave up 3 bases, with 14 bases separating them. The CDR3 DNA follows: TGTGCCAGTAGTATGAAGGGGCGCGGGGACACTGAAGCTTTCTTT. Its translation is CASSMKGRGDTEAFF. The full variable domain, rest sourced from reference TRBV19 and TRBJ1-1, is DGGITQSPKYLFRKEGQNVTLSCEQNLNHDAMYWYRQDPGQGLRLIYYSQIVNDFQKGDIAEGYSVSREKKESFPLTVTSAQKNPTAFYLCASSMKGRGDTEAFFGQGTRLTVV.

This clone was counted at least ten times. The V and J genes are TRBV2 and TRBJ1-5; 7 nucleotides line up with TRBD1. V shed 7 bases and J 3 bases; nucleotides not matched to a gene: 6. The CDR3 totals 14 residues. The germline CDR1 and CDR2 sequences are SNHLY and FYNNEI. The CDR3 DNA sequence: TGTGCCAGCACCCCGGACAGGACCAATCAGCCCCAGCATTTT. Its translation: CASTPDRTNQPQHF.

This clone has only a few counts. This chain's CDR3 is CATSREGQRTGTDTQYF. The CDR3 nucleotides read TGTGCCACCAGCAGAGAGGGACAACGAACGGGCACAGATACGCAGTATTTT. This sequence joins TRBV15 and TRBJ2-3; maybe TRBD1 (6 bases). The CDR3 contains 17 residues. CDR1 and CDR2 from the germline V gene are LNHNV and YYDKDF (reference sequence). Trimming stripped 0 bases from V and 1 base from J, with 14 bases between.